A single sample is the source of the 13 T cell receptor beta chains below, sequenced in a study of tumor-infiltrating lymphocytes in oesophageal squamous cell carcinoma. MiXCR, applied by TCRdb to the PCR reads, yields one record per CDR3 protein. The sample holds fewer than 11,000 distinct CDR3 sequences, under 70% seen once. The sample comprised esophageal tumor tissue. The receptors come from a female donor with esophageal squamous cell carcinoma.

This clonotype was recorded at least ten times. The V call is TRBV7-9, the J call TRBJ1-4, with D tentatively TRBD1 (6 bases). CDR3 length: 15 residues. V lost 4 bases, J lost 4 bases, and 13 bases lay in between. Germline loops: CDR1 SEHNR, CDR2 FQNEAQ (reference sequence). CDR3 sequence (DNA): TGTGCCAGCAGCTCTAAGACAGGTTATAATGAAAAACTGTTTTTT. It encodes CASSSKTGYNEKLFF.

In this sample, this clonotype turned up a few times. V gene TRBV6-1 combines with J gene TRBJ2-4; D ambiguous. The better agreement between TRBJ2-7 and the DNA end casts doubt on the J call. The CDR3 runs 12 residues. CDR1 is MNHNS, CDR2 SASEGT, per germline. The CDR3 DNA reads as TGTGCCAGCAGTTCCGAGTTATACGAGCAGTACTTC. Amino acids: CASSSELYEQYF.

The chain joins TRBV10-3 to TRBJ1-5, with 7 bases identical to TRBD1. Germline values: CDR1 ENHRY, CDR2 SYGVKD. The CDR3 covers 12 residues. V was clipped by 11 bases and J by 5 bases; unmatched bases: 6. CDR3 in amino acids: CASRDRDQPQHF. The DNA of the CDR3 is TGTGCCTCCCGGGACAGAGATCAGCCCCAGCATTTT.

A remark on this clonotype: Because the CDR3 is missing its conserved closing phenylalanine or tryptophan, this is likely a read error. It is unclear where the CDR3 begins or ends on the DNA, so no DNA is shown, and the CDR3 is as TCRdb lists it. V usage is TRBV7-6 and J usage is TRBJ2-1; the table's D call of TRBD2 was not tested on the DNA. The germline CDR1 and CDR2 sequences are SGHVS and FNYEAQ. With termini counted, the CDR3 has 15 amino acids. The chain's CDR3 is CASSPLNSYEQYFGN.

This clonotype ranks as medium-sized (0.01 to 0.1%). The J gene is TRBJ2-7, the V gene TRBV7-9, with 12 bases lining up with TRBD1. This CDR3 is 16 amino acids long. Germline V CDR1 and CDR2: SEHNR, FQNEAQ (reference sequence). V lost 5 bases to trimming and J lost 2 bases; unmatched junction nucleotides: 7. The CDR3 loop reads CASSPPGTGGAYEQYF. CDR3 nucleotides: TGTGCCAGCAGCCCCCCGGGGACAGGGGGCGCCTACGAGCAGTACTTC.

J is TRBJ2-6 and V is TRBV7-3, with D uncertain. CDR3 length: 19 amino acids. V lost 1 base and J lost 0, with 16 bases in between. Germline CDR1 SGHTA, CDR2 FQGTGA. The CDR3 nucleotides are TGTGCCAGCAGCTTAATTCCCGCGGATCCTCCCTCTGGGGCCAACGTCCTGACTTTC. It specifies CASSLIPADPPSGANVLTF.

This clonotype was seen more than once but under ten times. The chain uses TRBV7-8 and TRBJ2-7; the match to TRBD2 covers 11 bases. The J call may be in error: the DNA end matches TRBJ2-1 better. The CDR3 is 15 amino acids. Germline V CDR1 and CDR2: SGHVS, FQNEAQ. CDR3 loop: CASSEGLAGVNEQFF. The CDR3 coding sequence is TGTGCCAGCAGCGAAGGACTAGCGGGTGTCAATGAGCAGTTCTTC.

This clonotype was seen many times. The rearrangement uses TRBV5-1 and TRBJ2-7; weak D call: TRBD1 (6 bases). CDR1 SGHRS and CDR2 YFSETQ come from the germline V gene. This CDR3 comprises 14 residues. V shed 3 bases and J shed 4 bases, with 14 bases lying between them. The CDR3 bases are TGCGCCAGCAGCTCCCCGGGGACATCTTACGAGCAGTACTTC. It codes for CASSSPGTSYEQYF.

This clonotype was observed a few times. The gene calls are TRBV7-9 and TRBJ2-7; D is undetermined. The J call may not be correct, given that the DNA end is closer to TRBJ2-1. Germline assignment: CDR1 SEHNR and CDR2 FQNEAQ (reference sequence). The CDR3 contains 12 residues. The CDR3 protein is CASSLEASEQFF. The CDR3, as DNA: TGTGCCAGCAGCTTAGAGGCTAGTGAGCAGTTCTTC.

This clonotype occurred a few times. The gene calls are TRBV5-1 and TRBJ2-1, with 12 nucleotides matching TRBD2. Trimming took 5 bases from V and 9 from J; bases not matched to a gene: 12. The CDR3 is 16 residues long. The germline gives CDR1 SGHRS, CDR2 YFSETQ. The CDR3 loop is CASSFTSGRSSLEQFF. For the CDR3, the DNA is TGCGCCAGCAGTTTTACTAGCGGGAGGTCCTCGCTTGAGCAGTTCTTC.

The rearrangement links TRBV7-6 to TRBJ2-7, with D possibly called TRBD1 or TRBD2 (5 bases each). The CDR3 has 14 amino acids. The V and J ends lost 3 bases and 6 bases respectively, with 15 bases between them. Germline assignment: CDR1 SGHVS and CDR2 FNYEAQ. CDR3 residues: CASSLGVLGREQYF. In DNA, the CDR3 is TGTGCCAGCAGCTTGGGAGTTCTGGGGCGCGAGCAGTACTTC.

The DNA for the CDR3 is TGTGCCAGCAGCTATACAGGGGGCACAGATACGCAGTATTTT. Protein product: CASSYTGGTDTQYF. The chain carries TRBV7-3 and TRBJ2-3; 7 nucleotides agree with TRBD1. Germline trimming cut 4 bases from V and 1 base from J; bases unmatched to any gene: 2. The CDR3 has 14 residues. Germline V gene data show CDR1 as SGHTA and CDR2 as FQGTGA.

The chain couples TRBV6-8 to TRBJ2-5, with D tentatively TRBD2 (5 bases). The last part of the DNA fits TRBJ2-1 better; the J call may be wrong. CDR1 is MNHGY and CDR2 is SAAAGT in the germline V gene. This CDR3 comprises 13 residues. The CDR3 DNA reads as TGTGCCTCCTCAGGACTCCTCTACAATGAGCAGTTCTTC. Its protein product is CASSGLLYNEQFF.